Listed below are T cell receptor beta chains from one sample, sequenced in a study of Ad26.COV2.S vaccination and SARS-CoV-2 variants. Assay: immunoSEQ multiplex PCR; the TCRdb copy retains only in-frame clones and omits some. The sample includes approximately 480,000 clones, around 88% seen only once; the top ten take around 13%. The specimen comprised peripheral blood, sampled in a trial of Ad26.COV2.S vaccine versus placebo. These receptor sequences come from a person between 18 and 59 years old who received the Ad26.COV2.S COVID-19 vaccine or a placebo. CDR3s include the opening cysteine and the closing phenylalanine or tryptophan. The D gene is left open where the match is weak. Rows may omit the clone size; those that give it use once, few, many or a size class.

V gene: TRBV10-1
CDR3 length: 13
clone size: .
D gene: .
J gene: TRBJ2-1
CDR3 protein: CASSERREWGPFF
CDR3 DNA: TGCGCCAGCAGTGAAAGACGGGAGTGGGGCCCGTTCTTC

V gene: TRBV18
CDR3 length: 18
clone size: .
D gene: .
J gene: TRBJ1-1
CDR3 protein: CASSPLPLPGVGDSEAFF
CDR3 DNA: TGTGCCAGCTCACCACTCCCCCTGCCTGGTGTGGGGGACTCTGAAGCTTTCTTT

V gene: TRBV30
CDR3 length: 14
clone size: .
D gene: TRBD1
J gene: TRBJ1-4
CDR3 protein: CAWSSGGTNEKLFF
CDR3 DNA: TGTGCCTGGAGTTCAGGGGGGACGAATGAAAAACTGTTTTTT

V gene: TRBV2
CDR3 length: 15
clone size: .
D gene: TRBD1
J gene: TRBJ2-7
CDR3 protein: CASRAPGTGTYEQYF
CDR3 DNA: TGTGCCAGCAGGGCCCCCGGGACAGGGACATACGAGCAGTACTTC

V gene: TRBV28
CDR3 length: 13
clone size: .
D gene: TRBD2
J gene: TRBJ2-7
CDR3 protein: CASRDYSSYEQYF
CDR3 DNA: TGTGCCAGTAGGGACTACAGCTCCTACGAGCAGTACTTC

V gene: TRBV7-2
CDR3 length: 15
clone size: .
D gene: .
J gene: TRBJ2-6
CDR3 protein: CASSSVGSGANVLTF
CDR3 DNA: TGTGCCAGCAGCTCCGTAGGTTCTGGGGCCAACGTCCTGACTTTC

V gene: TRBV15
CDR3 length: 14
clone size: .
D gene: TRBD1
J gene: TRBJ1-3
CDR3 protein: CATKDRVAGNTIYF
CDR3 DNA: TGTGCCACCAAAGACAGGGTTGCTGGAAACACCATATATTTT

V gene: TRBV27
CDR3 length: 15
clone size: .
D gene: .
J gene: TRBJ1-5
CDR3 protein: CASSDGGAVNQPQHF
CDR3 DNA: TGTGCCAGCAGTGACGGGGGCGCAGTCAATCAGCCCCAGCATTTT

V gene: TRBV28
CDR3 length: 14
clone size: .
D gene: .
J gene: TRBJ2-5
CDR3 protein: CASSLNTRGETQYF
CDR3 DNA: TGTGCCAGCAGTCTAAACACTAGGGGGGAGACCCAGTACTTC

V gene: TRBV5-1
CDR3 length: 14
clone size: .
D gene: .
J gene: TRBJ2-5
CDR3 protein: CASSLTPNSETQYF
CDR3 DNA: TGCGCCAGCAGCTTGACGCCAAACAGTGAGACCCAGTACTTC

V gene: TRBV7-9
CDR3 length: 13
clone size: .
D gene: TRBD2
J gene: TRBJ2-1
CDR3 protein: CASMAGVPNEQFF
CDR3 DNA: TGTGCCAGCATGGCGGGAGTTCCGAATGAGCAGTTCTTC

V gene: TRBV4-3
CDR3 length: 13
clone size: .
D gene: .
J gene: TRBJ1-1
CDR3 protein: CASSQGPNTEAFF
CDR3 DNA: TGCGCCAGCAGCCAGGGGCCGAACACTGAAGCTTTCTTT

V gene: TRBV6-5
CDR3 length: 13
clone size: .
D gene: TRBD2
J gene: TRBJ2-7
CDR3 protein: CASTAGTSYEQYF
CDR3 DNA: TGTGCCAGCACAGCGGGGACCTCCTACGAGCAGTACTTC

V gene: TRBV6-5
CDR3 length: 15
clone size: .
D gene: TRBD2
J gene: TRBJ2-2
CDR3 protein: CASSPREGRTGELFF
CDR3 DNA: TGTGCCAGCAGTCCCCGGGAGGGCCGGACCGGGGAGCTGTTTTTT

V gene: TRBV6-5
CDR3 length: 14
clone size: .
D gene: .
J gene: TRBJ1-2
CDR3 protein: CASSLPGGPSGYTF
CDR3 DNA: TGTGCCAGCAGTCTCCCGGGAGGGCCTAGTGGCTACACCTTC

V gene: TRBV5-1
CDR3 length: 15
clone size: few
D gene: .
J gene: TRBJ1-1
CDR3 protein: CASSLGQNRNTEAFF
CDR3 DNA: TGCGCCAGCAGCTTGGGACAGAACAGAAACACTGAAGCTTTCTTT

V gene: TRBV7-9
CDR3 length: 14
clone size: .
D gene: TRBD1
J gene: TRBJ2-7
CDR3 protein: CASSTGTGTYEQYF
CDR3 DNA: TGTGCCAGCAGTACCGGGACAGGCACCTACGAGCAGTACTTC

V gene: TRBV18
CDR3 length: 16
clone size: .
D gene: TRBD1
J gene: TRBJ1-2
CDR3 protein: CASSPPEGTGVYGYTF
CDR3 DNA: TGTGCCAGCTCACCACCCGAAGGGACAGGGGTCTATGGCTACACCTTC

V gene: TRBV27
CDR3 length: 15
clone size: .
D gene: TRBD2
J gene: TRBJ2-1
CDR3 protein: CASRAGLATYNEQFF
CDR3 DNA: TGTGCCAGCAGGGCAGGACTAGCAACCTACAATGAGCAGTTCTTC

V gene: TRBV7-9
CDR3 length: 13
clone size: .
D gene: TRBD2
J gene: TRBJ2-1
CDR3 protein: CASSLLGGNEQFF
CDR3 DNA: TGTGCCAGCAGCTTATTGGGAGGGAATGAGCAGTTCTTC

V gene: TRBV7-2
CDR3 length: 15
clone size: .
D gene: .
J gene: TRBJ1-2
CDR3 protein: CASSPAYVGATGYTF
CDR3 DNA: TGTGCCAGCAGCCCAGCCTACGTCGGGGCGACGGGCTACACCTTC

V gene: TRBV6-4
CDR3 length: 18
clone size: .
D gene: TRBD2
J gene: TRBJ2-7
CDR3 protein: CASSDPRGLAGSSYEQYF
CDR3 DNA: TGTGCCAGCAGTGACCCCCGTGGACTAGCGGGTAGTTCCTACGAGCAGTACTTC

V gene: TRBV12-5
CDR3 length: 14
clone size: .
D gene: TRBD1
J gene: TRBJ2-1
CDR3 protein: CASGLGTGGGEQFF
CDR3 DNA: TGTGCTAGTGGTTTAGGGACAGGGGGCGGGGAGCAGTTCTTC

V gene: TRBV12-3/TRBV12-4
CDR3 length: 13
clone size: once
D gene: .
J gene: TRBJ1-6
CDR3 protein: CASRAGLDSPLHF
CDR3 DNA: TGTGCCAGCAGGGCAGGGTTGGATTCACCCCTCCACTTT

V gene: TRBV30
CDR3 length: 14
clone size: once
D gene: TRBD1
J gene: TRBJ1-2
CDR3 protein: CAWSGDRGVYGYTF
CDR3 DNA: TGTGCCTGGAGTGGGGACAGGGGCGTATATGGCTACACCTTC

V gene: TRBV29-1
CDR3 length: 12
clone size: few
D gene: .
J gene: TRBJ1-2
CDR3 protein: CSVEPGAYGYTF
CDR3 DNA: TGCAGCGTTGAGCCGGGCGCCTATGGCTACACCTTC

V gene: TRBV4-2
CDR3 length: 18
clone size: .
D gene: TRBD2
J gene: TRBJ2-5
CDR3 protein: CASSQEIGERAGGATQYF
CDR3 DNA: TGTGCCAGCAGCCAAGAGATTGGAGAGCGGGCGGGAGGTGCGACCCAGTACTTC

V gene: TRBV6-2/TRBV6-3
CDR3 length: 14
clone size: .
D gene: .
J gene: TRBJ2-1
CDR3 protein: CASSSWRNYNEQFF
CDR3 DNA: TGTGCCAGCAGTTCCTGGCGGAACTACAATGAGCAGTTCTTC

V gene: TRBV5-1
CDR3 length: 15
clone size: .
D gene: TRBD2
J gene: TRBJ2-7
CDR3 protein: CASSPRLAGPYEQYF
CDR3 DNA: TGCGCCAGCAGCCCCCGACTAGCGGGGCCCTACGAGCAGTACTTC

V gene: TRBV2
CDR3 length: 11
clone size: .
D gene: TRBD2
J gene: TRBJ2-5
CDR3 protein: CASSGLAGSYF
CDR3 DNA: TGTGCCAGCTCGGGACTAGCGGGATCGTACTTC

V gene: TRBV6-2/TRBV6-3
CDR3 length: 14
clone size: .
D gene: TRBD1
J gene: TRBJ2-4
CDR3 protein: CASSYPGTGDIQYF
CDR3 DNA: TGTGCCAGCAGTTACCCCGGGACAGGGGACATTCAGTACTTC

V gene: TRBV10-3
CDR3 length: 14
clone size: .
D gene: .
J gene: TRBJ2-7
CDR3 protein: CAIRKGPTSYEQYF
CDR3 DNA: TGTGCCATCAGAAAAGGCCCCACTTCCTACGAGCAGTACTTC

V gene: TRBV28
CDR3 length: 12
clone size: .
D gene: TRBD1
J gene: TRBJ1-5
CDR3 protein: CASTTGVQPQHF
CDR3 DNA: TGTGCCAGCACCACAGGGGTCCAGCCCCAGCATTTT

V gene: TRBV30
CDR3 length: 13
clone size: few
D gene: .
J gene: TRBJ2-2
CDR3 protein: CAWGLTATGELFF
CDR3 DNA: TGTGCCTGGGGATTGACTGCCACCGGGGAGCTGTTTTTT

V gene: TRBV30
CDR3 length: 14
clone size: .
D gene: .
J gene: TRBJ1-5
CDR3 protein: CAWSLSGGHQPQHF
CDR3 DNA: TGTGCCTGGAGCTTGAGCGGGGGCCATCAGCCCCAGCATTTT